Listed below are T cell receptor beta chains from one sample, sequenced in a study of CXCR3-negative and CXCR3-positive naive CD8 T cells. TCRdb re-called the 5' RACE reads and catalogs CDR3 proteins one per entry, DNA excluded. There are over 100,000 distinct CDR3 sequences in the sample, with 0.29% held by the top ten. The sequencing input was naive CXCR3- CD8+ T cells from blood. Source of these receptors: a human donor in good health. Some clones in this sample may be carry-over from other donors' samples. CDR3s include the opening cysteine and the closing phenylalanine or tryptophan. Each record gives: J gene, V gene, CDR3 length, CDR3 protein.

J gene: TRBJ2-1; V gene: TRBV15; CDR3 length: 16; CDR3 protein: CATSSTGGGLYNEQFF
J gene: TRBJ2-3; V gene: TRBV5-1; CDR3 length: 17; CDR3 protein: CASSPSVAGDPRDTQYF
J gene: TRBJ1-2; V gene: TRBV29-1; CDR3 length: 11; CDR3 protein: CSVDRVYGYTF
J gene: TRBJ2-2; V gene: TRBV4-3; CDR3 length: 20; CDR3 protein: CASSQDLHRVEILGTGELFF
J gene: TRBJ2-7; V gene: TRBV6-1; CDR3 length: 14; CDR3 protein: CASSLYLGPYEQYF
J gene: TRBJ2-7; V gene: TRBV27; CDR3 length: 15; CDR3 protein: CASSLSAGESYEQYF
J gene: TRBJ2-1; V gene: TRBV6-2/TRBV6-3; CDR3 length: 15; CDR3 protein: CASSYRLASGNEQFF
J gene: TRBJ1-5; V gene: TRBV19; CDR3 length: 14; CDR3 protein: CASSMAGINQPQHF
J gene: TRBJ2-1; V gene: TRBV29-1; CDR3 length: 19; CDR3 protein: CSVEGWEGASLYSYNEQFF
J gene: TRBJ2-6; V gene: TRBV28; CDR3 length: 19; CDR3 protein: CATSFPLQRTGAGANVLTF
J gene: TRBJ2-5; V gene: TRBV7-2; CDR3 length: 14; CDR3 protein: CASSSAWVGETQYF
J gene: TRBJ2-7; V gene: TRBV28; CDR3 length: 15; CDR3 protein: CASSERGGGPYEQYF
J gene: TRBJ1-3; V gene: TRBV29-1; CDR3 length: 14; CDR3 protein: CSATPSTTGNTIYF
J gene: TRBJ2-7; V gene: TRBV29-1; CDR3 length: 14; CDR3 protein: CSVETLQDTSEQYF
J gene: TRBJ2-4; V gene: TRBV29-1; CDR3 length: 13; CDR3 protein: CSVWTGEGNIQYF
J gene: TRBJ2-7; V gene: TRBV4-3; CDR3 length: 13; CDR3 protein: CASSHGDSYEQYF
J gene: TRBJ1-2; V gene: TRBV29-1; CDR3 length: 15; CDR3 protein: CSVEDRVYPNYGYTF
J gene: TRBJ2-5; V gene: TRBV29-1; CDR3 length: 14; CDR3 protein: CSVAGTGRRETQYF
J gene: TRBJ1-5; V gene: TRBV7-8; CDR3 length: 11; CDR3 protein: CASSLDQPQHF
J gene: TRBJ1-3; V gene: TRBV20-1; CDR3 length: 16; CDR3 protein: CSARDASGLSGNTIYF
J gene: TRBJ2-7; V gene: TRBV11-2; CDR3 length: 15; CDR3 protein: CASSFNDRGFDEQYF
J gene: TRBJ2-2; V gene: TRBV29-1; CDR3 length: 15; CDR3 protein: CSVDSGRDDTGELFF
J gene: TRBJ1-1; V gene: TRBV12-3/TRBV12-4; CDR3 length: 19; CDR3 protein: CASSSPGPHPLTADTEAFF
J gene: TRBJ1-3; V gene: TRBV13; CDR3 length: 14; CDR3 protein: CASTASGGGNTIYF
J gene: TRBJ2-1; V gene: TRBV20-1; CDR3 length: 16; CDR3 protein: CSARDLGRALTDEQFF
J gene: TRBJ2-5; V gene: TRBV28; CDR3 length: 13; CDR3 protein: CASSDRYQETQYF
J gene: TRBJ2-7; V gene: TRBV28; CDR3 length: 15; CDR3 protein: CASRWAVQSSYEQYF
J gene: TRBJ1-2; V gene: TRBV20-1; CDR3 length: 13; CDR3 protein: CSARDPEGYGYTF
J gene: TRBJ2-7; V gene: TRBV28; CDR3 length: 15; CDR3 protein: CASSLRGQLSYEQYF
J gene: TRBJ2-7; V gene: TRBV4-1; CDR3 length: 15; CDR3 protein: CASSPLAGGSYEQYF
J gene: TRBJ2-1; V gene: TRBV20-1; CDR3 length: 20; CDR3 protein: CSARDLMASNPKIPYNEQFF
J gene: TRBJ2-3; V gene: TRBV7-8; CDR3 length: 18; CDR3 protein: CASSLALPGTGGMDTQYF
J gene: TRBJ2-1; V gene: TRBV29-1; CDR3 length: 15; CDR3 protein: CSVLARALDYNEQFF
J gene: TRBJ2-3; V gene: TRBV29-1; CDR3 length: 17; CDR3 protein: CSVDQGQNIPSTDTQYF
J gene: TRBJ2-3; V gene: TRBV20-1; CDR3 length: 15; CDR3 protein: CSARPPRRGVDTQYF
J gene: TRBJ2-1; V gene: TRBV5-6; CDR3 length: 16; CDR3 protein: CASSEAGQGIVDEQFF
J gene: TRBJ2-3; V gene: TRBV15; CDR3 length: 18; CDR3 protein: CATSREGLAGGRTDTQYF
J gene: TRBJ1-3; V gene: TRBV7-9; CDR3 length: 16; CDR3 protein: CASSWVGGHSGNTIYF
J gene: TRBJ2-1; V gene: TRBV7-9; CDR3 length: 16; CDR3 protein: CASSLSSGSPYNEQFF
J gene: TRBJ2-1; V gene: TRBV29-1; CDR3 length: 16; CDR3 protein: CSVDGRETRSYNEQFF
J gene: TRBJ2-4; V gene: TRBV4-2; CDR3 length: 19; CDR3 protein: CASSQEDRDVILAKNIQYF
J gene: TRBJ2-7; V gene: TRBV27; CDR3 length: 12; CDR3 protein: CASSFLSGEQYF
J gene: TRBJ2-7; V gene: TRBV12-3/TRBV12-4; CDR3 length: 14; CDR3 protein: CASSDTLAGDEQYF
J gene: TRBJ1-1; V gene: TRBV27; CDR3 length: 13; CDR3 protein: CASSGPSDTEAFF